This T cell receptor beta chain was sequenced during a study of T cell responses to AZD1222 COVID-19 vaccine. From germline, CDR1 is MNHEY and CDR2 SVGEGT. This CDR3 comprises 14 residues. With V trimmed by 9 bases and J by 3 bases, 9 bases remained unmatched. Sequencing was performed with immunoSEQ multiplex PCR; in TCRdb, only in-frame clones are kept and a portion is missing. This sample has approximately 120,000 clones, with around 90% found just once. Sample: peripheral blood, taken on day 0 of AZD1222 vaccination. This TCR came from an adult in good health. This sequence joins TRBV6-2 or TRBV6-3 and TRBJ2-3; 7 nucleotides match TRBD2. Here the CDR3 DNA reads TGTGCCAGTAGCGGGCGGTGGCTGACAGATACGCAGTATTTT. It codes for CASSGRWLTDTQYF.